The 8 T cell receptor beta chains below come from one sample, sequenced in a study of glioma-infiltrating T cells after dendritic cell vaccination. The protocol was immunoSEQ multiplex PCR, while the TCRdb copy is restricted to in-frame clones and leaves out a portion. The table includes fewer than 75,000 clones, around 81% detected once. Material: blood, obtained before dendritic cell vaccination. The receptors shown here come from a human donor with glioblastoma.

The V and J genes are TRBV5-1 and TRBJ2-2, with TRBD1 identical over 9 bases. In germline, CDR1 is SGHRS, CDR2 YFSETQ. This CDR3 spans 15 amino acids. Trimming cost V 4 bases and J 7 bases; bases outside gene matches: 8. In DNA form, the CDR3 reads TGCGCCAGCAGCCTTAGGACAGGGGTCGACGGGGAGCTGTTTTTT. Encoded protein: CASSLRTGVDGELFF. The full variable domain, completed using reference TRBV5-1 and TRBJ2-2, is KAGVTQTPRYLIKTRGQQVTLSCSPISGHRSVSWYQQTPGQGLQFLFEYFSETQRNKGNFPGRFSGRQFSNSRSEMNVSTLELGDSALYLCASSLRTGVDGELFFGEGSRLTVL.

By its share, this clone is medium-sized. The gene calls are TRBV10-3 and TRBJ2-1; 9 positions agree with TRBD1. Germline CDR1 and CDR2: ENHRY and SYGVKD. This CDR3 has 14 residues. Trimming cost V 6 bases and J 8 bases; bases outside gene matches: 8. The CDR3 region is CAIRGTGTVDEQFF. The CDR3 DNA is TGTGCCATCAGAGGGACAGGGACTGTAGATGAGCAGTTCTTC.

The V and J genes are TRBV29-1 and TRBJ1-2; no definite D call. The CDR3 has 15 residues. The V end was cut by 0 bases, the J end by 3 bases, with 14 bases between. Looked up from germline, CDR1 is SQVTM and CDR2 is ANQGSEA. In nucleotides, the CDR3 is TGCAGCGTTGAAGATCCCGGGGTAGGTGACTATGGCTACACCTTC. Its protein is CSVEDPGVGDYGYTF. The whole variable domain, remainder taken from reference TRBV29-1 and TRBJ1-2, is SAVISQKPSRDICQRGTSLTIQCQVDSQVTMMFWYRQQPGQSLTLIATANQGSEATYESGFVIDKFPISRPNLTFSTLTVSNMSPEDSSIYLCSVEDPGVGDYGYTFGSGTRLTVV.

The CDR3 nucleotides are TGCGCCAGCAGCCAAGTCTCCGGGACAGAAAATGAAAAACTGTTTTTT. The encoded protein is CASSQVSGTENEKLFF. The genes are TRBV4-3 and TRBJ1-4; 7 bases fit TRBD1. The CDR3 contains 16 residues. The germline gives CDR1 LGHNA, CDR2 YSLEER. The V and J ends lost 1 base and 5 bases, in that order; junction bases with no gene match: 7.

V and J are TRBV15 and TRBJ1-2; D remains ambiguous. This CDR3 has 17 residues. Trimming took off 0 bases at V and 4 bases at J, with 18 bases between the two ends. The germline V gene encodes CDR1 LNHNV and CDR2 YYDKDF (reference sequence). CDR3 sequence (DNA): TGTGCCACCAGCAGAGATGACGGGAGGGCCGTCACCTATGGCTACACCTTC. It yields the protein CATSRDDGRAVTYGYTF. Combining the CDR3 with reference TRBV15 and TRBJ1-2 gives the whole variable domain DAMVIQNPRYQVTQFGKPVTLSCSQTLNHNVMYWYQQKSSQAPKLLFHYYDKDFNNEADTPDNFQSRRPNTSFCFLDIRSPGLGDTAMYLCATSRDDGRAVTYGYTFGSGTRLTVV.

This chain connects TRBV7-3 to TRBJ2-5, with 9 bases fitting TRBD1. The CDR3 has 15 residues. V lost 5 bases to trimming and J lost 5 bases; unmatched junction nucleotides: 9. CDR1 is SGHTA and CDR2 is FQGTGA in the germline V gene. For the CDR3, the DNA is TGTGCCAGCAGCCCAACGGGACAGGGAGGGGAGACCCAGTACTTC. Protein product: CASSPTGQGGETQYF.

The V and J genes are TRBV7-2 and TRBJ2-7; 10 nucleotides align to TRBD1. J lost 6 bases, V lost 0 bases, and 8 bases had no gene match. The CDR3 totals 16 residues. From germline, CDR1 is SGHTA and CDR2 FQGNSA. The CDR3 DNA reads as TGTGCCAGCAGCTTAGCGGGGGGACAGGGGCTCGGCGAGCAGTACTTC. It is translated as CASSLAGGQGLGEQYF. The full variable domain, completed using reference TRBV7-2 and TRBJ2-7, is GAGVSQSPSNKVTEKGKDVELRCDPISGHTALYWYRQSLGQGLEFLIYFQGNSAPDKSGLPSDRFSAERTGGSVSTLTIQRTQQEDSAVYLCASSLAGGQGLGEQYFGPGTRLTVT.

A few counts support this clone. The chain has TRBV7-9 and TRBJ1-1; no firm D call. Trimming took 5 bases from V and 1 from J, leaving 8 bases between them. Germline V gives CDR1 SEHNR, CDR2 FQNEAQ (reference sequence). CDR3 length: 13 amino acids. CDR3 amino acids: CASSPVGNTEAFF. The CDR3 region has the DNA TGTGCCAGCAGCCCGGTCGGGAACACTGAAGCTTTCTTT.